This TCR beta chain was identified in a study of esophageal squamous cell carcinoma under preoperative chemotherapy. V was clipped by 5 bases and J by 5 bases, with 10 bases between them. In germline, CDR1 is WNHNN, CDR2 SYGVQD (reference sequence). The length of the CDR3 is 13 residues. Time point given: before preoperative PTX-NDP chemotherapy. TCRdb itself ran the PCR reads through MiXCR, one entry per CDR3 protein. The table has about 30,000 distinct CDR3 sequences, approximately 50% seen once. The receptor was isolated from a human donor with esophageal squamous cell carcinoma. The donor label of this sample is uncertain. The chain couples TRBV10-1 to TRBJ2-1; D may be TRBD2 (5 bases). This sample was gathered from a patient given preoperative chemotherapy. The CDR3 reads CASSIRRDNEQFF. Here the CDR3 DNA reads TGCGCCAGCAGTATCCGGCGGGACAATGAGCAGTTCTTC.